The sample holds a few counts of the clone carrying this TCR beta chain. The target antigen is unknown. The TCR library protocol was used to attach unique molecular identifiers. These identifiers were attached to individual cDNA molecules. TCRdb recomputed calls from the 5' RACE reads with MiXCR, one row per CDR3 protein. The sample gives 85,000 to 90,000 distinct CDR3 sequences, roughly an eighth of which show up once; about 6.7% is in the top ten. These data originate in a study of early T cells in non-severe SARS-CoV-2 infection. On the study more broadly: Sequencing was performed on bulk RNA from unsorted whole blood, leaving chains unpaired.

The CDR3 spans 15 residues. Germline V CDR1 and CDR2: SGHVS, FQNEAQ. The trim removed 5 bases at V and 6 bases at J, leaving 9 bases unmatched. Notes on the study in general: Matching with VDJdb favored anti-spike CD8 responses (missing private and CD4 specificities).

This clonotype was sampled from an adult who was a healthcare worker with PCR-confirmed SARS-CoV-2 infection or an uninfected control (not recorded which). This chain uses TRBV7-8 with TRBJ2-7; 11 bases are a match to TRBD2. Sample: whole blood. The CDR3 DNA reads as TGTGCCAGCAGCGCAACTAGCGGGAGACACTCCGAGCAGTACTTC. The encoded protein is CASSATSGRHSEQYF.